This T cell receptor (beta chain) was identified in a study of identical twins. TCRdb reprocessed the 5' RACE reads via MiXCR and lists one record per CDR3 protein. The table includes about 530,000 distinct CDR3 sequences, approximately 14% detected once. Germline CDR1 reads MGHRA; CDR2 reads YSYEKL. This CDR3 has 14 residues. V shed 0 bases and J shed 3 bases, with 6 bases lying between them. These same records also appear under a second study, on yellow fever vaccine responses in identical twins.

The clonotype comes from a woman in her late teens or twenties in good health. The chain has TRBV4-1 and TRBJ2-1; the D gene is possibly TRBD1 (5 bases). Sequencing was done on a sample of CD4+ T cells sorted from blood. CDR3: CASSQDRVYNEQFF. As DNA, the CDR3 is TGCGCCAGCAGCCAAGACAGGGTCTACAATGAGCAGTTCTTC.